Listed here are 8 T cell receptor beta chains from one sample, sequenced in a study of blood T cell repertoires in COVID-19. Libraries were prepared by immunoSEQ multiplex PCR; TCRdb keeps only in-frame clonotypes and omits some of them. The data show approximately 41,000 clones, around 86% seen once. Source material: peripheral blood. The receptors here all came from an elderly woman with acute or convalescent COVID-19.

V and J are TRBV7-9 and TRBJ2-7; 10 nucleotides align to TRBD1. V trimming: 5 bases; J trimming: 4 bases; junction bases outside the gene matches: 5. The CDR3 runs 14 residues. The V gene's germline CDR1 is SEHNR and CDR2 FQNEAQ (reference sequence). In DNA, the CDR3 is TGTGCCAGCAGCCGCGGACAGGGGGGGTACGAGCAGTACTTC. It translates to CASSRGQGGYEQYF.

The chain carries TRBV5-4 and TRBJ1-4, with 8 bases identical to TRBD1. The length of the CDR3 is 15 residues. The germline V gene has CDR1 SGHNT and CDR2 YYREEE (reference sequence). Trimming at V came to 3 bases and at J to 6 bases, leaving 7 bases not matched to a gene. This CDR3 is CASSYRDRRDEKLFF. In DNA form, the CDR3 reads TGTGCCAGCAGCTACCGGGACAGGAGGGATGAAAAACTGTTTTTT.

The chain carries TRBV9 and TRBJ2-7; tentatively, D is TRBD2 (5 bases). Per the germline V gene, CDR1 is SGDLS and CDR2 is YYNGEE. The ends were cut back, 0 bases at V and 7 bases at J, with 14 bases in the middle. The CDR3 has 14 amino acids. The DNA of the CDR3 is TGTGCCAGCAGCGTAGAGGGCCTCGGGGAGGAGCAGTACTTC. Its translation is CASSVEGLGEEQYF.

The rearrangement uses TRBV5-4 and TRBJ2-5, with D tentatively TRBD1 (6 bases). The ends were cut back, 2 bases at V and 3 bases at J, with 8 bases in the middle. The CDR3 extends over 13 amino acids. Germline V gene lookup returns CDR1 SGHNT and CDR2 YYREEE (reference sequence). CDR3 loop: CASSFRQEETQYF. Here the CDR3 DNA reads TGTGCCAGCAGCTTCCGACAGGAAGAGACCCAGTACTTC.

The rearrangement uses TRBV6-1 and TRBJ2-7; D may be TRBD1 (6 bases). The CDR3 loop spans 16 amino acids. The germline gives CDR1 MNHNS, CDR2 SASEGT. Trimming took 2 bases from V and 5 from J, leaving 19 bases between them. The CDR3 DNA reads as TGTGCCAGCAGTGAATCAGGACAGCCGAGGGTGGACGAGCAGTACTTC. Translated, it gives CASSESGQPRVDEQYF.

The CDR3 spells CATSDPTIRDTQYF. Here the CDR3 DNA reads TGTGCCACCAGTGATCCCACCATACGGGATACGCAGTATTTT. The chain joins TRBV24-1 to TRBJ2-3; D gene ambiguous. CDR3 length: 14 residues. V was trimmed by 3 bases and J by 6 bases, leaving 12 bases between them. In germline, CDR1 is KGHDR, CDR2 SFDVKD.

The chain carries TRBV7-2 and TRBJ2-2; no firm D call. With 5 bases removed from V and 1 base from J, the gap between germline ends came to 5 bases. This CDR3 spans 13 amino acids. Per germline, CDR1 SGHTA and CDR2 FQGNSA. The CDR3 loop reads CASSRQNTGELFF. The CDR3, as DNA: TGTGCCAGCAGCCGACAGAACACCGGGGAGCTGTTTTTT.

V and J are TRBV12-3 or TRBV12-4 and TRBJ1-5; no clear D gene. Trimming removed 8 bases at V and 0 bases at J, with 5 bases between. The CDR3 runs 12 residues. The CDR3 reads CASGLSNQPQHF. The DNA of the CDR3 is TGTGCCAGCGGACTTAGCAATCAGCCCCAGCATTTT.